The T cell receptor beta chain described here comes from a study of neoadjuvant anti-PD-1 for oral cavity cancer (dated by TCRdb to about 2021). For context, the study as a whole: Three to four biweekly doses of nivolumab at 3 mg/kg were mostly administered to patients before curative-intent surgical resection. Patients without progression received a fourth nivolumab dose around day 43 and underwent definitive surgical resection on days 50-56. Responders were defined as patients with complete response, partial response or stable disease by RECIST 1.1; non-responders were defined as patients with progression. The parent correlative cohort had about eleven patients and a response rate of 33%. What the research found in general, with its limitations: After neoadjuvant nivolumab, T cell clonality (Gini index) in PBMCs was significantly higher in non-responders than in responders. Higher pretreatment blood Treg/Th17 ratios correlated with higher pretreatment blood TCRbeta clonality and lower post-treatment tumor TCRbeta clonality. Only a few patients per response group were included in the TCR analyses, and larger cohorts for validation were called for by the authors.

V sheds 5 bases and J sheds 4 bases, leaving 17 bases between their ends. The CDR1 and CDR2 encoded by the germline V gene are SGHDN and FVKESK. Counted from cysteine to phenylalanine, this CDR3 has 16 amino acids. CDR3 DNA is the only sequence kept; it has 48 bases, read in frame from the first base. Turning to this clone: The antigen it binds to is not known. No clone much larger than this one lies a single base away; base qualities are absent.

For deep sequencing, PBMC libraries mostly used approximately 0.45 ug of input genomic DNA, with six replicates for each sample. Following the manufacturer's instructions, the team built TCRbeta libraries using the immunoSEQ hsTCRbeta kit. Sequencing of the completed libraries took place using an Illumina NovaSeq 6000 S4 flow cell after they had been pooled to around 2.7 nM. Per the original workflow: Raw data preprocessing and quality control were performed with the immunoSEQ Analyzer. The analysis was restricted to productive rearrangements, with each unique CDR3 amino acid sequence defining a clonotype. Repertoire clonality was estimated as the Gini-Simpson index, computed with the R package tcR. Student's t test was used to compare Gini indices, and Pearson correlation was used to assess associations with tumor size change. As stored in TCRdb, this immuneACCESS dataset retains in-frame rearrangements with V and J assigned. A fraction of the clones does not appear; measured against another copy, unresolved V genes explain less than half of the discrepancy, and the remainder lacks a known reason. Clonal size and the V and J genes are those of that table, whereas D and trimming came from the DNA. This sample comprises about 17,000 clones, around 71% of them detected only once. In total, the top ten clones hold approximately 2.5% of the sample.

The time point label for this specimen denotes: before neoadjuvant nivolumab. Patients had been newly diagnosed with stage II-IVA oral cavity squamous cell carcinoma, and no prior systemic or radiation treatment had been given to the patients. The cohort was made up of patients with locally advanced, HPV-negative oral cavity squamous cell carcinoma. Peripheral blood mononuclear cells were analyzed directly and were not maintained or expanded in culture. The samples were drawn from a longitudinal correlative study tied to a single-arm phase II trial testing neoadjuvant nivolumab in oral cavity squamous cell carcinoma. Subject-matched pre- and post-treatment PBMCs and tumors from three responders and three non-responders were subjected to genomic DNA-based TCRbeta sequencing. Peripheral blood mononuclear cells were drawn once before nivolumab treatment and a second time after treatment, when surgery took place. The Maxwell RSC DNA from Cells kit was used to extract genomic DNA from PBMCs.

This specimen consisted of PBMCs, obtained before nivolumab (anti-PD-1) treatment. This clonotype was sampled from a person between 40 and 85 years old with oral cavity squamous cell carcinoma. The V and J segments used are TRBV14 and TRBJ1-4, with the D gene not confidently named. This receptor has the CDR3 CASSLTLGSVNEKLFF. DNA sequence: TGTGCCAGCAGCTTAACCCTGGGCTCAGTTAATGAAAAACTGTTTTTT.